These 10 T cell receptor beta chains originate from one sample sequenced in a study of regulatory T cells. Whole-study findings and limits: Hydrophobic residues at CDR3 positions 6 and 7 were enriched in conventional CD4+ T cells of CD3G-deficient patients.

Amplification used 52 TRBV primers and 13 TRBJ primers. TCRdb's copy holds only in-frame clones and misses some; the assay was immunoSEQ multiplex PCR. The data hold some 38,000 clones, with approximately 91% observed a single time. What these receptors recognize is not known. The sample comprised conventional CD4+ T cells sorted from blood. The receptor set was obtained from a person aged 18 to 35 with CD3G deficiency.

The rearrangement links TRBV28 to TRBJ1-1; 7 nucleotides align to TRBD1. CDR3 length equals 14 residues. Germline V gene data show CDR1 as MDHEN and CDR2 as SYDVKM. The junction had 10 bases not matched to a gene; V was cut back by 6 bases and J by 6 bases. CDR3 nucleotide sequence: TGTGCCAGCAGCTTACAGGGGCCAGGCCCTGAAGCTTTCTTT. It yields the protein CASSLQGPGPEAFF.

This sequence joins TRBV28 and TRBJ1-2; unclear D gene. Germline V gives CDR1 MDHEN, CDR2 SYDVKM. The CDR3 covers 14 residues. Trimming shortened V by 7 bases and J by 8 bases, and 20 bases separated the two germline ends. CDR3 region: CASKGWSAVEGYTF. The CDR3 coding sequence is TGTGCCAGCAAAGGGTGGTCGGCGGTGGAAGGCTACACCTTC.

This clone occurred a few times. The gene calls are TRBV5-1 and TRBJ2-2, with TRBD1 as a possible D gene (6 bases). With 6 bases removed from V and 1 base from J, the gap between germline ends came to 10 bases. Germline-derived CDR1 and CDR2 are SGHRS and YFSETQ. This CDR3 has 14 amino acids. DNA of the CDR3: TGCGCCAGCACCTGGGGGCTGAACACCGGGGAGCTGTTTTTT. Translation gives CASTWGLNTGELFF.

The rearrangement links TRBV18 to TRBJ1-2; D call uncertain. The V and J ends lost 0 bases and 6 bases respectively, with 11 bases between them. The germline gives CDR1 KGHSH, CDR2 LQKENI. The length of the CDR3 is 14 residues. The CDR3 DNA reads TGTGCCAGCTCACCACCGGGCAGGAGGGATGGCTACACCTTC. The encoded protein is CASSPPGRRDGYTF.

The chain has TRBV10-3 and TRBJ1-4; no firm D call. Germline V gene data show CDR1 as ENHRY and CDR2 as SYGVKD. This CDR3 is built from 15 residues. Between the trimmed V and J ends, which lost 4 bases and 3 bases, there was a span of 12 bases. The CDR3 is CAISGSFASNEKLFF. The CDR3 DNA follows: TGTGCCATCAGTGGGTCTTTTGCGTCTAATGAAAAACTGTTTTTT.

V usage is TRBV28 and J usage is TRBJ2-5; D perhaps matches TRBD2 (7 bases). The CDR3 spans 15 residues. V shed 2 bases and J shed 5 bases, with 15 bases lying between them. Germline CDR1 reads MDHEN; CDR2 reads SYDVKM. The CDR3 spells CASSLGGALLETQYF. CDR3 nucleotide sequence: TGTGCCAGCAGTTTAGGGGGGGCACTACTGGAGACCCAGTACTTC.

This CDR3 reads CAWSETGRGGQYF. The CDR3 DNA reads as TGTGCCTGGAGTGAAACGGGCCGGGGCGGGCAGTACTTC. This rearrangement joins TRBV30 to TRBJ2-7; TRBD1 or TRBD2 may be the D gene (5 bases each). The CDR3 consists of 13 residues. V lost 1 base, J lost 9 bases, and 16 bases lay in between. In germline, CDR1 is GTSNPN, CDR2 SVGIG (reference sequence).

This clone was seen once. This sequence joins TRBV28 and TRBJ1-1; D is perhaps TRBD1 (5 bases). The ends were cut back, 5 bases at V and 3 bases at J, with 10 bases in the middle. The CDR3 has 13 residues. Germline assignment: CDR1 MDHEN and CDR2 SYDVKM. The CDR3 protein is CASSLTGHTEAFF. CDR3 nucleotides: TGTGCCAGCAGTCTTACAGGACACACTGAAGCTTTCTTT.

V gene TRBV29-1 combines with J gene TRBJ2-6; the D gene could be TRBD1 or TRBD2 (5 bases each). Germline lookup yields CDR1 SQVTM and CDR2 ANQGSEA. The V and J ends lost 1 base and 2 bases respectively, with 6 bases between them. The CDR3 is 14 residues long. In nucleotides, the CDR3 is TGCAGCGTTGAAGGGGGACCTGGGGCCAACGTCCTGACTTTC. Translating it yields CSVEGGPGANVLTF.

This clone has a single count. In DNA, the CDR3 is TGCGCCAGCAGCGAAGGGGTCACAGAGAACACCGGGGAGCTGTTTTTT. This sequence encodes CASSEGVTENTGELFF. The chain carries TRBV5-1 and TRBJ2-2; D is perhaps TRBD1 (5 bases). Trimming cost V 4 bases and J 1 base, with 14 bases left between them. This CDR3 is 16 amino acids long. Germline loops: CDR1 SGHRS, CDR2 YFSETQ.